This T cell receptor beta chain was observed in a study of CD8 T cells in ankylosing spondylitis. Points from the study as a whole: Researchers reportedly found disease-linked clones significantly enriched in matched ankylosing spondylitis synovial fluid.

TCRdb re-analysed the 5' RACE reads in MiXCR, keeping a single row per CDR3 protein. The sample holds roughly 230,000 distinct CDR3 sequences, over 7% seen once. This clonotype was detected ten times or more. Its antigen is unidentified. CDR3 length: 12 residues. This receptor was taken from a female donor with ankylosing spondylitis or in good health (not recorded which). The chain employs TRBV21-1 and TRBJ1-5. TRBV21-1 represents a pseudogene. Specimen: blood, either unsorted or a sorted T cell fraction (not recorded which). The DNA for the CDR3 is TGTGCCAGCAGCGTATTCAATCAGCCCCAGCATTTT. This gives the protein CASSVFNQPQHF.